This record concerns one T cell receptor (beta chain) sequence. Additional DNA sequences in this sample encode the identical CDR3. V lost 1 base and J lost 0, with 9 bases in between. The V gene's germline CDR1 is SGHVS and CDR2 FQNEAQ. CDR3 length equals 15 residues. The sample is drawn from a study of blood T cell repertoires in COVID-19. Source study methods: Estimation of nucleated cell counts relied on the amplification of reference gene primers. Here immunoSEQ multiplex PCR was the method, and the copy in TCRdb shows in-frame clones only, minus some. The D gene and trimming were derived from the DNA, and the V and J assignments and clone size from that table. The data hold more than 150,000 clones, with approximately 87% observed a single time.

Sequencing was carried out using peripheral blood. The J gene is TRBJ1-2, the V gene TRBV7-8, with D possibly TRBD1 on 6 matching bases. The receptor's source is a woman between 18 and 30 years old who had recovered from COVID-19. CDR3 coding DNA: TGTGCCAGCAGCTTAGTGCAGGGGCCTAACTATGGCTACACCTTC. This translates into CASSLVQGPNYGYTF.